This TCR beta chain was recorded in a study of blood T cells in healthy people across ages. Study-level points and caveats: Naive and antigen-experienced cells could not be conclusively compared, given unsorted PBMCs.

To note about this clonotype: Antigen: not known.

Through a sample-barcoded 5' primer and a J-beta primer mix, a second PCR was run for roughly 6 to 12 cycles. MiXCR, run by TCRdb on the 5' RACE reads, gives a single entry per CDR3 protein. The table has just over 1 million distinct CDR3 sequences, 35% to 50% seen once; the top ten hold under 20%. Trimming removed 6 bases from V and 4 bases from J; junction bases left unmatched: 7. This CDR3 spans 14 amino acids. Germline values: CDR1 WSHSY, CDR2 SAAADI. The receptor was derived from a woman aged 55-70 years in good health. The sample consisted of blood. The rearrangement joins TRBV10-2 to TRBJ2-7, with 9 nucleotides matching TRBD2. The CDR3: CASRAQSGRYEQYF. The CDR3 DNA sequence: TGCGCCAGCAGGGCCCAGAGCGGGAGGTACGAGCAGTACTTC.